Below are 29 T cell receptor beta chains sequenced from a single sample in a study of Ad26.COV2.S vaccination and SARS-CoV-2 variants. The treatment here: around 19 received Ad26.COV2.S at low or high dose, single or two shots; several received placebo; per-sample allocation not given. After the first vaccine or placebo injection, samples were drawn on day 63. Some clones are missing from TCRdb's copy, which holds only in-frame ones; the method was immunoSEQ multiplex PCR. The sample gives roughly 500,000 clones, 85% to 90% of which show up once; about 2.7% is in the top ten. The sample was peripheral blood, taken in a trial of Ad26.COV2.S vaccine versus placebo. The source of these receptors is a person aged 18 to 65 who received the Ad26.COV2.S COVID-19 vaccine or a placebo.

CDR3 region: CASSSGTGFSGANVLTF. The CDR3 nucleotides are TGCGCCAGCAGCTCCGGGACAGGGTTTTCTGGGGCCAACGTCCTGACTTTC. The chain has TRBV4-1 and TRBJ2-6, with 9 bases matching TRBD1. This CDR3 region has 17 residues. V gave up 5 bases and J gave up 1 base; unmatched junction bases: 6. CDR1 is MGHRA and CDR2 is YSYEKL in the germline V gene.

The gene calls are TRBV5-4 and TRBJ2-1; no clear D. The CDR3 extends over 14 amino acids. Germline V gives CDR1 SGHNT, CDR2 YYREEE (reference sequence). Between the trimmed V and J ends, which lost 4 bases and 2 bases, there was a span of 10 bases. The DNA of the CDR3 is TGTGCCAGCAGCGAGGAGAGGACCTACAATGAGCAGTTCTTC. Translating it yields CASSEERTYNEQFF. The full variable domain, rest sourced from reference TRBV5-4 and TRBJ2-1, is ETGVTQSPTHLIKTRGQQVTLRCSSQSGHNTVSWYQQALGQGPQFIFQYYREEENGRGNFPPRFSGLQFPNYSSELNVNALELDDSALYLCASSEERTYNEQFFGPGTRLTVL.

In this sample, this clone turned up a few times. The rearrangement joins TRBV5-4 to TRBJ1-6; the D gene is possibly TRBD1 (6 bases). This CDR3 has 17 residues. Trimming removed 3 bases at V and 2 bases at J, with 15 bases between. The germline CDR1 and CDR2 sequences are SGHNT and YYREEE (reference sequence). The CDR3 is CASSSRGRGAYNSPLHF. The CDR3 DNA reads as TGTGCCAGCAGCTCGCGAGGCAGGGGCGCCTATAATTCACCCCTCCACTTT.

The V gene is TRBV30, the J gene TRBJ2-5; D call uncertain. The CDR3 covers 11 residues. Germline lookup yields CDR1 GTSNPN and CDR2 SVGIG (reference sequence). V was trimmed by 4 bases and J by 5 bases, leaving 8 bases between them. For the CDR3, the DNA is TGTGCCTGGACTGATTGGGAGACCCAGTACTTC. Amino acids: CAWTDWETQYF.

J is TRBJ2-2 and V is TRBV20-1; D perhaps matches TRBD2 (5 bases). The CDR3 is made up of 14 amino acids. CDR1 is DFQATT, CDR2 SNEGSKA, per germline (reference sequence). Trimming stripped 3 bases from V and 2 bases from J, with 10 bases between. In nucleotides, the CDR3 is TGCAGTGCTAGTCGGACGGGAAACACCGGGGAGCTGTTTTTT. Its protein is CSASRTGNTGELFF.

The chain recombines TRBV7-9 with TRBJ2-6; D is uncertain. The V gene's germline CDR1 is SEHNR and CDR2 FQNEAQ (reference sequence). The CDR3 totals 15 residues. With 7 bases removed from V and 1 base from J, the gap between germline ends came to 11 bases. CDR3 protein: CASTLRNSGANVLTF. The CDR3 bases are TGTGCCAGCACCCTGAGGAATTCTGGGGCCAACGTCCTGACTTTC.

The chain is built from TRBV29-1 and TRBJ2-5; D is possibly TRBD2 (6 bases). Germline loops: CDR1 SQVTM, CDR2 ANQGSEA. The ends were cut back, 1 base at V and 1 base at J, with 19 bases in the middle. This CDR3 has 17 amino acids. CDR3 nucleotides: TGCAGCGTTGAAGGCCGGAGGGGAAAGGGCCTCCAAGAGACCCAGTACTTC. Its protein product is CSVEGRRGKGLQETQYF.

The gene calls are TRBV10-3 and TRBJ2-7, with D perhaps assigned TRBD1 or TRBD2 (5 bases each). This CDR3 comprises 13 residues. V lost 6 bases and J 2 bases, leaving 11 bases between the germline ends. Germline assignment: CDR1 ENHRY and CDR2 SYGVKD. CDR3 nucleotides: TGTGCCATCAGGGAGGACACAACCTACGAGCAGTACGTC. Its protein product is CAIREDTTYEQYV.

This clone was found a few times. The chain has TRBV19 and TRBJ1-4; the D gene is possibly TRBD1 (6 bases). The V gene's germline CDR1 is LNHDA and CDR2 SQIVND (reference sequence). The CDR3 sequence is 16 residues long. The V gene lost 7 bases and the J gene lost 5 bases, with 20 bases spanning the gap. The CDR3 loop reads CASKFVGQLRNEKLFF. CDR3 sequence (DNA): TGTGCCAGTAAATTCGTCGGACAGTTGAGAAATGAAAAACTGTTTTTT.

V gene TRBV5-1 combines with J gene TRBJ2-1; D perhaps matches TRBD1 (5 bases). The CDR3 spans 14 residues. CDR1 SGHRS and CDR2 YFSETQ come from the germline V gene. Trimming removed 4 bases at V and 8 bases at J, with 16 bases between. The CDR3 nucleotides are TGCGCCAGCAGCAGAGGACAACCGGCGGATGAGCAGTTCTTC. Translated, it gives CASSRGQPADEQFF. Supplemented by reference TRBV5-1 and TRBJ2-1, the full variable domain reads KAGVTQTPRYLIKTRGQQVTLSCSPISGHRSVSWYQQTPGQGLQFLFEYFSETQRNKGNFPGRFSGRQFSNSRSEMNVSTLELGDSALYLCASSRGQPADEQFFGPGTRLTVL.

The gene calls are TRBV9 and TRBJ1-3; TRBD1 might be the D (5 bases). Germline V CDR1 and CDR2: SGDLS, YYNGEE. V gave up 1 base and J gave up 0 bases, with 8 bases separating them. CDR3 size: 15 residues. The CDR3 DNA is TGTGCCAGCAGCGTAATGGGGGTCTCTGGAAACACCATATATTTT. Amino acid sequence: CASSVMGVSGNTIYF. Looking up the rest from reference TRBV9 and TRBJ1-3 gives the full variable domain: DSGVTQTPKHLITATGQRVTLRCSPRSGDLSVYWYQQSLDQGLQFLIQYYNGEERAKGNILERFSAQQFPDLHSELNLSSLELGDSALYFCASSVMGVSGNTIYFGEGSWLTVV.

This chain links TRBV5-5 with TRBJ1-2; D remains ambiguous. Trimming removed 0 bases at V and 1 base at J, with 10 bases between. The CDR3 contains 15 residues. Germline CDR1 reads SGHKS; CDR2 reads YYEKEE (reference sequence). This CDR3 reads CASSLALGLNYGYTF. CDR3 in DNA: TGTGCCAGCAGCTTGGCCTTAGGCCTTAACTATGGCTACACCTTC. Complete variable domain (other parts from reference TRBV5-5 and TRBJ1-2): DAGVTQSPTHLIKTRGQQVTLRCSPISGHKSVSWYQQVLGQGPQFIFQYYEKEERGRGNFPDRFSARQFPNYSSELNVNALLLGDSALYLCASSLALGLNYGYTFGSGTRLTVV.

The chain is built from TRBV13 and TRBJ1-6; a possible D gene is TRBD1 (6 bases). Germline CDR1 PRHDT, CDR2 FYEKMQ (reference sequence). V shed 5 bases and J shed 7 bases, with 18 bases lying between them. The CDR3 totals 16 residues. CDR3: CASSPSGEDWNSPLHF. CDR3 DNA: TGTGCCAGCAGCCCTTCAGGGGAAGATTGGAATTCACCCCTCCACTTT.

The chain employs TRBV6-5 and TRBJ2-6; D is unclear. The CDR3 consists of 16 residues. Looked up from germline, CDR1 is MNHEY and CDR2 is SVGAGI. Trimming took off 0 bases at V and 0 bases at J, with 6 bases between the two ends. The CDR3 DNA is TGTGCCAGCAGTTACTCTTCGCACTCTGGGGCCAACGTCCTGACTTTC. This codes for CASSYSSHSGANVLTF.

Written as DNA, the CDR3 is TGTGCCAGCTCACCACCATCTGCCCAGAGCTCCTACGAGCAGTACTTC. The encoded protein is CASSPPSAQSSYEQYF. The rearrangement uses TRBV18 and TRBJ2-7; D is unclear. Trimming stripped 0 bases from V and 0 bases from J, with 12 bases between. Germline CDR1 reads KGHSH; CDR2 reads LQKENI. The CDR3 consists of 16 residues.

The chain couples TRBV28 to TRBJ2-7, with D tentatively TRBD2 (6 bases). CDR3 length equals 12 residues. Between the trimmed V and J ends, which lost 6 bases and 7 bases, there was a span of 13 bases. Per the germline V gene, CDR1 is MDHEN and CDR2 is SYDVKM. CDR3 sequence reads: CASSGPAGEQYV. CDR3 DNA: TGTGCCAGCAGCGGTCCCGCGGGGGAGCAGTACGTC.

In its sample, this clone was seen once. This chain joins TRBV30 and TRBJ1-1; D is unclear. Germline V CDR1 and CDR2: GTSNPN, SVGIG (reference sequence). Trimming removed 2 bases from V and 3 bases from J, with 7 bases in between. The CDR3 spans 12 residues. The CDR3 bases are TGTGCCTGGAGTTGGGGATACACTGAAGCTTTCTTT. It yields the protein CAWSWGYTEAFF.

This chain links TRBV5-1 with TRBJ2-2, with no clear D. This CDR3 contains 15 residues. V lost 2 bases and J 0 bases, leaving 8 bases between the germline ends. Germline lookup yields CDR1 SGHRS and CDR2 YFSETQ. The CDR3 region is CASSLSTANTGELFF. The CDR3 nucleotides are TGCGCCAGCAGCTTATCTACAGCGAACACCGGGGAGCTGTTTTTT.

The CDR3 DNA is TGTGCCACCGGGGGGGATCCGGGACAGGGGAGTACCGGGGAGCTGTTTTTT. Protein sequence: CATGGDPGQGSTGELFF. The chain recombines TRBV24-1 with TRBJ2-2; 10 bases map to TRBD1. CDR1 is KGHDR and CDR2 is SFDVKD in the germline V gene. Losses at the gene ends were 9 bases for V and 5 bases for J; bases not matched to a gene: 14. The CDR3 is 17 amino acids.

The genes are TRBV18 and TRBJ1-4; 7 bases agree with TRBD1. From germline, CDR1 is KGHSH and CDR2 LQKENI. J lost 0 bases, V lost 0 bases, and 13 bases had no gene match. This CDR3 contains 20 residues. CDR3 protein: CASSPPIKDRVTTTNEKLFF. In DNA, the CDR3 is TGTGCCAGCTCACCACCGATAAAAGACAGGGTCACCACAACTAATGAAAAACTGTTTTTT.

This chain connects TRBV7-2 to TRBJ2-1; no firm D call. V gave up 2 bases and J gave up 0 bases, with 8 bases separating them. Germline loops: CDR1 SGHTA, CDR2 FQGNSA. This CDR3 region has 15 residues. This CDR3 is CASSLFGRSYNEQFF. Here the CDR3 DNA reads TGTGCCAGCAGCTTATTTGGACGCTCCTACAATGAGCAGTTCTTC.

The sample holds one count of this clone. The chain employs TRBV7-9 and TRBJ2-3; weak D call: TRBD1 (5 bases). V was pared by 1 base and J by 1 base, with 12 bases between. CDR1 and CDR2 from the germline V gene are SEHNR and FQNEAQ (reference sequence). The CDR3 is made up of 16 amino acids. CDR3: CASSLGQPSRTDTQYF. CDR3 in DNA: TGTGCCAGCAGCTTAGGACAGCCAAGTCGCACAGATACGCAGTATTTT.

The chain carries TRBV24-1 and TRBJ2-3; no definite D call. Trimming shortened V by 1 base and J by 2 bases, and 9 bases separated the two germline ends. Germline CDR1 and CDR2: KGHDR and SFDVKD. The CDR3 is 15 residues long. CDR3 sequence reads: CATSDLKGYTDTQYF. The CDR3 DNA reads TGTGCCACCAGTGATTTAAAGGGATACACAGATACGCAGTATTTT.

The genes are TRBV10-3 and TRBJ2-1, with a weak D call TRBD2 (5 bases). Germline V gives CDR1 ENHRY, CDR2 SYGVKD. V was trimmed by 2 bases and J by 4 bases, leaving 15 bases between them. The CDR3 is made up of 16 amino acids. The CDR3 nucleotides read TGTGCCATCAGTGAGCCGGGATTTGGGGTATACAATGAGCAGTTCTTC. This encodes CAISEPGFGVYNEQFF.

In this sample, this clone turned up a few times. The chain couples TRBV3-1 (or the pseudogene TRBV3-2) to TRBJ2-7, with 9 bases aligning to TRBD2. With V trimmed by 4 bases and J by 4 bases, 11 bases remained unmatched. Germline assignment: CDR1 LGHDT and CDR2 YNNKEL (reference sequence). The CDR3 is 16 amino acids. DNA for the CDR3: TGTGCCAGCAGCCTTGCCGGGACTAGCTCTATATACGAGCAGTACTTC. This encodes CASSLAGTSSIYEQYF.

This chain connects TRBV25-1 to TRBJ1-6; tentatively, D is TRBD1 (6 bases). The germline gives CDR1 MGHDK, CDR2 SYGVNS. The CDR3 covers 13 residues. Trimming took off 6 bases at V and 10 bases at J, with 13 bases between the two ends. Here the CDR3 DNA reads TGTGCCAGCAGCCAACAGGGACAATCACCCCTCCACTTT. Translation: CASSQQGQSPLHF.

In DNA, the CDR3 is TGCGCCAGCAGCTGGCGACTAGTCTGGGAGACCCAGTACTTC. Translation: CASSWRLVWETQYF. The rearrangement uses TRBV5-1 and TRBJ2-5; possible D gene TRBD2, 6 bases. This CDR3 has 14 residues. Trimming took off 3 bases at V and 5 bases at J, with 14 bases between the two ends. From germline, CDR1 is SGHRS and CDR2 YFSETQ.

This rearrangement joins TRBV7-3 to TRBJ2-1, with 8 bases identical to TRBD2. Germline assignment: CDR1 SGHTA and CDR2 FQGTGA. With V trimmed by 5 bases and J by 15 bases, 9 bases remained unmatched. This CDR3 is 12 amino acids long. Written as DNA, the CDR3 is TGTGCCAGCAGCACTTCGGGACTAGTTTTGTTCTTC. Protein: CASSTSGLVLFF.

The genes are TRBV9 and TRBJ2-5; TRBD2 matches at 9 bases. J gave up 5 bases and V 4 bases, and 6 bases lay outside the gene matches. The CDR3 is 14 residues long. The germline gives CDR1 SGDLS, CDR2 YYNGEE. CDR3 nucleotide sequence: TGTGCCAGCAGCACGGGACTAGCTCGGGAGACCCAGTACTTC. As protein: CASSTGLARETQYF. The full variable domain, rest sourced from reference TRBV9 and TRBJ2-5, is DSGVTQTPKHLITATGQRVTLRCSPRSGDLSVYWYQQSLDQGLQFLIQYYNGEERAKGNILERFSAQQFPDLHSELNLSSLELGDSALYFCASSTGLARETQYFGPGTRLLVL.